Below, 21 T cell receptor beta chains from the same sample are listed, as sequenced in a study of OX40 agonist ivuxolimab in advanced cancers. TCRdb's copy holds only in-frame clones and misses some; the assay was immunoSEQ multiplex PCR. Among tens of thousands of clones listed, 70% to 90% were seen once. Sequenced here: CD4+ or CD8+ T cells sorted from blood, sampled in a trial of the OX40 agonist ivuxolimab. Every receptor here comes from an adult with an advanced solid tumor such as melanoma, head and neck, liver or kidney cancer.

The gene calls are TRBV4-2 and TRBJ2-7, with a tentative D call TRBD1 (6 bases). The CDR3 has 15 residues. Per germline, CDR1 LGHNA and CDR2 YNFKEQ. V was pared by 4 bases and J by 2 bases, with 15 bases between. The CDR3 DNA follows: TGTGCCAGCAGCCCCGAACAAACAGGGCCCTACGAGCAGTACGTC. Residues: CASSPEQTGPYEQYV.

The rearrangement joins TRBV9 to TRBJ2-7; D gene unclear. With 0 bases removed from V and 2 bases from J, the gap between germline ends came to 12 bases. From germline, CDR1 is SGDLS and CDR2 YYNGEE. This CDR3 has 15 residues. CDR3: CASSVVPVPTYEQYF. DNA for the CDR3: TGTGCCAGCAGCGTAGTTCCAGTCCCTACCTACGAGCAGTACTTC.

V gene TRBV7-9 combines with J gene TRBJ2-3, with 12 bases identical to TRBD2. The CDR3 loop spans 14 amino acids. The V gene's germline CDR1 is SEHNR and CDR2 FQNEAQ (reference sequence). Losses at the gene ends were 8 bases for V and 3 bases for J; bases not matched to a gene: 3. This CDR3 is CASSSGGGTDTQYF. DNA of the CDR3: TGTGCCAGCTCTAGCGGGGGGGGTACAGATACGCAGTATTTT.

The genes are TRBV5-1 and TRBJ1-3; 8 bases fit TRBD1. Germline CDR1 and CDR2: SGHRS and YFSETQ. This CDR3 spans 15 amino acids. J lost 0 bases, V lost 4 bases, and 3 bases had no gene match. The CDR3 here is CASSPGGSSGNTIYF. CDR3 coding DNA: TGCGCCAGCAGCCCAGGGGGCTCCTCTGGAAACACCATATATTTT.

The chain combines TRBV7-9 with TRBJ1-6; tentative D call: TRBD1 (5 bases). The V end lost 3 bases, the J end lost 7 bases, and 13 bases lay between the germline ends. Germline CDR1 SEHNR, CDR2 FQNEAQ (reference sequence). The CDR3 consists of 15 residues. The CDR3 spells CASSLVQGGNSPLHF. In nucleotides, the CDR3 is TGTGCCAGCAGCTTGGTCCAGGGAGGGAATTCACCCCTCCACTTT.

V is TRBV2 and J is TRBJ1-4, with TRBD1 matching over 12 bases. The ends lost 6 bases at V and 6 bases at J; junction bases unmatched: 11. The germline V gene has CDR1 SNHLY and CDR2 FYNNEI. The CDR3 consists of 17 residues. The CDR3 sequence: CASSPGQGASWDEKLFF. The CDR3 region has the DNA TGTGCCAGCAGCCCGGGACAGGGGGCAAGTTGGGATGAAAAACTGTTTTTT.

V is TRBV7-6 and J is TRBJ2-7; D gene ambiguous. Trimming took 0 bases from V and 1 from J, leaving 4 bases between them. This CDR3 is 13 amino acids long. Germline V CDR1 and CDR2: SGHVS, FNYEAQ. The CDR3 bases are TGTGCCAGCAGCTTAGCGGGGTCCTACGAGCAGTACGTC. This encodes CASSLAGSYEQYV.

J is TRBJ1-6 and V is TRBV6-6, with D possibly being TRBD1 (6 bases). Germline assignment: CDR1 MNHNY and CDR2 SVGAGI (reference sequence). The CDR3 extends over 13 amino acids. V lost 5 bases, J lost 10 bases, and 12 bases lay in between. CDR3: CASSPIQGSPLHF. The CDR3 bases are TGTGCCAGCAGTCCAATACAGGGCTCACCCCTCCACTTT.

The table lists this clone with a count of one. The V call is TRBV6-5, the J call TRBJ1-1; tentative D call: TRBD1 (6 bases). In germline, CDR1 is MNHEY, CDR2 SVGAGI. This CDR3 spans 14 amino acids. V was clipped by 6 bases and J by 0 bases, with 11 bases between them. CDR3 DNA sequence: TGTGCCAGCAGCCCGGGGGCCATGAACACTGAAGCTTTCTTT. Its translation: CASSPGAMNTEAFF.

This clone occurred once. The rearrangement uses TRBV2 and TRBJ2-7, with D tentatively TRBD1 (5 bases). V gave up 5 bases and J gave up 0 bases, with 8 bases separating them. Germline CDR1 SNHLY, CDR2 FYNNEI. The CDR3 runs 13 residues. As DNA, the CDR3 is TGTGCCAGCAGTTCGGACACCTCCTACGAGCAGTACTTC. Protein product: CASSSDTSYEQYF.

V is TRBV2 and J is TRBJ1-3; D not resolved. The CDR3 has 15 amino acids. V lost 6 bases and J lost 0, with 12 bases in between. The germline gives CDR1 SNHLY, CDR2 FYNNEI. The CDR3 nucleotides are TGTGCCAGCAGGGTTACAGTTCACTCTGGAAACACCATATATTTT. As protein: CASRVTVHSGNTIYF.

The V call is TRBV6-5, the J call TRBJ1-2; the D gene is possibly TRBD1 (5 bases). The CDR3 covers 15 residues. V was trimmed by 2 bases and J by 5 bases, leaving 15 bases between them. Germline V CDR1 and CDR2: MNHEY, SVGAGI. CDR3 protein: CASSYGQGAGYGYTF. In DNA, the CDR3 is TGTGCCAGCAGTTACGGTCAGGGCGCGGGGTATGGCTACACCTTC.

The rearrangement joins TRBV7-9 to TRBJ2-3; D remains ambiguous. Germline values: CDR1 SEHNR, CDR2 FQNEAQ (reference sequence). Trimming stripped 3 bases from V and 0 bases from J, with 7 bases between. The CDR3 consists of 14 residues. CDR3 in DNA: TGTGCCAGCAGCTTTGGTCAGAGCACAGATACGCAGTATTTT. Amino acids: CASSFGQSTDTQYF.

This clone has only one observation. The chain employs TRBV2 and TRBJ2-2; 8 bases fit TRBD1. There are 14 residues in the CDR3. The V gene end was trimmed by 6 bases and the J gene end by 3 bases; junction bases not matched to a gene: 3. Germline V gives CDR1 SNHLY, CDR2 FYNNEI. The CDR3 sequence is CASSRGQDTGELFF. CDR3 sequence (DNA): TGTGCCAGCAGCAGGGGGCAGGACACCGGGGAGCTGTTTTTT.

As for this clone: This CDR3 is missing its conserved last phenylalanine or tryptophan, likely due to a read error. The DNA is omitted, as the CDR3 cannot be located on it reliably, and the CDR3 follows TCRdb's listing. The chain links TRBV5-6 to TRBJ2-7; the DNA was not compared with TRBD1, the D call given in the table. Germline-derived CDR1 and CDR2 are SGHDT and YYEEEE. The CDR3 has 12 amino acids, counting both end residues. The CDR3 here is CASSLGSGEGTT.

This rearrangement joins TRBV4-3 to TRBJ2-3; 8 bases map to TRBD2. This CDR3 has 17 residues. V lost 0 bases, J lost 0 bases, and 5 bases stayed unmatched. The germline V gene has CDR1 LGHNA and CDR2 YSLEER. CDR3 amino acids: CASSQEPGGSSTDTQYF. The CDR3 DNA is TGCGCCAGCAGCCAAGAGCCGGGGGGGTCTAGCACAGATACGCAGTATTTT.

This clone was seen only once. This rearrangement joins TRBV28 to TRBJ1-5, with D possibly matching TRBD1 (5 bases). The CDR3 is made up of 17 amino acids. Germline CDR1 and CDR2: MDHEN and SYDVKM. Trimming shortened V by 4 bases and J by 2 bases, and 18 bases separated the two germline ends. CDR3 sequence reads: CASSYHRSRGGNQPQHF. CDR3 coding DNA: TGTGCCAGCAGTTATCACAGGTCCAGAGGCGGCAATCAGCCCCAGCATTTT.

This chain links TRBV6-5 with TRBJ2-1, with TRBD1 matching 11 bases. Looked up from germline, CDR1 is MNHEY and CDR2 is SVGAGI. The CDR3 is 14 residues long. Trimming removed 5 bases from V and 8 bases from J; junction bases left unmatched: 5. The CDR3 reads CASSRGQGGDEQFF. The CDR3 nucleotides are TGTGCCAGCAGTCGGGGACAGGGGGGCGATGAGCAGTTCTTC.

The chain has TRBV28 and TRBJ1-1; D is unresolved. The CDR3 runs 14 residues. Germline assignment: CDR1 MDHEN and CDR2 SYDVKM. The V end was cut by 7 bases, the J end by 5 bases, with 17 bases between. Here the CDR3 reads CASTVDLPGTEAFF. CDR3 nucleotides: TGTGCCAGCACTGTGGACCTCCCGGGGACTGAAGCTTTCTTT.

The chain recombines TRBV6-5 with TRBJ2-1, with D unresolved. The CDR3 is made up of 11 amino acids. Deletions cut 2 bases from V and 8 bases from J, with 4 bases between. Germline V gives CDR1 MNHEY, CDR2 SVGAGI. The CDR3 loop reads CASSYGHEQFF. In DNA form, the CDR3 reads TGTGCCAGCAGTTACGGGCATGAGCAGTTCTTC.

The genes are TRBV28 and TRBJ1-4; D may be TRBD1 (5 bases). V was clipped by 8 bases and J by 0 bases, with 19 bases between them. The germline CDR1 and CDR2 sequences are MDHEN and SYDVKM. The CDR3 extends over 17 amino acids. The CDR3 loop is CASDRGGAPATNEKLFF. The CDR3 DNA reads as TGTGCCAGCGACCGGGGCGGGGCCCCTGCAACTAATGAAAAACTGTTTTTT.